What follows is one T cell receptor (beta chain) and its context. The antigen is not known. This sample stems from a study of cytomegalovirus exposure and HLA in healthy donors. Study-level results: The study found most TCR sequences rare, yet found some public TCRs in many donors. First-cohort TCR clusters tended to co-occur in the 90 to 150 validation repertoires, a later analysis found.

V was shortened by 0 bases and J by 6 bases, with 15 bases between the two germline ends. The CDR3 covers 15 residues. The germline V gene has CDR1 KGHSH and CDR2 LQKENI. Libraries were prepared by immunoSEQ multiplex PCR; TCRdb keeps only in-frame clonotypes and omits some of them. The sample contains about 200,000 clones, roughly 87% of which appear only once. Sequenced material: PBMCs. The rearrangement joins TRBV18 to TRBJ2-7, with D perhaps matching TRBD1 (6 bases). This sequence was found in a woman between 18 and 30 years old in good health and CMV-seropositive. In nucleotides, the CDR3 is TGTGCCAGCTCACCACCGAACAGGGTGGACGGCGAGCAGTACTTC. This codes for CASSPPNRVDGEQYF.